This T cell receptor beta chain was found in a study of T cell changes during pregnancy in multiple sclerosis. Data came from immunoSEQ multiplex PCR; TCRdb stores just in-frame clones and leaves some out. The top ten clones hold 1.5% to 2% of a sample with 79,000 or so clones, around 90% of them seen once. Per germline, CDR1 SGHTA and CDR2 FQGTGA. V lost 1 base and J lost 1, with 10 bases in between. The CDR3 is 15 residues long. Specimen: peripheral blood, collected in the first trimester of pregnancy. This chain joins TRBV7-3 and TRBJ1-1; D is ambiguous. The receptor was isolated from a female donor in good health, enrolled as a control in a pregnancy study. CDR3 sequence reads: CASSLSRGTNTEAFF. CDR3 bases: TGTGCCAGCAGCTTAAGCCGGGGTACGAACACTGAAGCTTTCTTT.